This T cell receptor beta chain came from a study of cytomegalovirus exposure and HLA in healthy donors. On this clone itself: What it binds is unknown.

The V end was cut by 3 bases, the J end by 6 bases, with 12 bases between. The germline V gene has CDR1 LNHDA and CDR2 SQIVND (reference sequence). This CDR3 has 14 amino acids. Whole-study results and caveats: Rare sequences made up most TCRs, while some public TCRs were found in many donors. The classifier reportedly diagnosed cytomegalovirus status with high specificity and sensitivity. There were 160 or so TCR beta chains listed as cytomegalovirus-associated.

Assay used: immunoSEQ multiplex PCR; TCRdb lists only in-frame clones, some missing. The sample shows approximately 240,000 clones, under 95% of them seen only once. The V gene is TRBV19, the J gene TRBJ2-1, with D possibly being TRBD1 (5 bases). The TCR sequence derives from a young woman in good health and CMV-seronegative. The sample was PBMCs. CDR3 protein: CASSILRRVNEQFF. CDR3 coding DNA: TGTGCCAGTAGTATCCTCCGCAGGGTCAATGAGCAGTTCTTC.